This TCR beta chain was identified during a study of cytomegalovirus exposure and HLA in healthy donors. Across the study: An earlier analysis identified 117 million unique TCR beta sequences in some 170 million T cells.

This CDR3 has 15 amino acids. Germline V gives CDR1 MNHNS, CDR2 SASEGT. Trimming left V 1 base short and J 2 bases short, with 10 bases between. Study results and caveats: Near-uniform donor sequencing depth was presumed by presence/absence analyses. Earlier analysis looked at TCR beta V segments, and most were productive about 87% or about 30% of the time.

Notes on this clone: The target antigen is unknown.

With 60 Vbeta and 13 Jbeta primers, the PCR was carried out. Repertoires were generated with immunoSEQ multiplex PCR, while TCRdb's copy carries only in-frame clones and drops some. The repertoire includes about 130,000 clones, 65% to 70% of them detected once, and 1.6% sits in the top ten. This chain connects TRBV6-1 to TRBJ2-3; the D gene is possibly TRBD1 (5 bases). Sequenced: PBMCs. The TCR sequence derives from a human donor in good health. The CDR3 bases are TGTGCCAGCAGTGAAGATGGACACAACACAGATACGCAGTATTTT. Translation: CASSEDGHNTDTQYF.